The source of this T cell receptor beta chain is a study of T-cell reconstitution after alpha-beta-depleted transplantation in children. A TCRbeta library incorporating unique molecular identifiers was prepared. TCRdb independently ran MiXCR on the PCR reads; one entry per CDR3 protein. The table has about 540,000 distinct CDR3 sequences, 18% seen once; the top ten hold approximately 3%. CDR1 SGHRS and CDR2 YFSETQ come from the germline V gene. The CDR3 has 13 amino acids. Trimming shortened V by 1 base and J by 4 bases, and 6 bases separated the two germline ends. The chain is built from TRBV5-1 and TRBJ2-1; D gene uncertain. The starting material was PBMCs from the stem cell graft donor, obtained from the stem cell graft. The sequence came from a human donor who donated a stem cell graft to a child with acute lymphoblastic leukemia. The CDR3 region is CASSLTQYNEQFF. The CDR3, as DNA: TGCGCCAGCAGCTTGACTCAGTACAATGAGCAGTTCTTC.